The following is a T cell receptor (beta chain) sequence with its context. The antigen remains unidentified. The germline V and J ends were trimmed by 10 bases and 0 bases, with 12 bases remaining between them. In germline, CDR1 is MDHEN, CDR2 SYDVKM. The CDR3 sequence is 13 residues long. The sample comes from a study of regulatory and conventional T cells in RAG deficiency. Study-wide results and caveats: Compared with controls, unique Treg TCR beta sequences dropped approximately 100-fold in Omenn syndrome and CID/AS. In Omenn syndrome, Treg and Tconv repertoires overlapped >85%. Omenn CD25-high CD127-low cells may be activated cells, not true Tregs. Shannon entropy fell and Simpson indices rose in RAG-deficient patients.

Here immunoSEQ multiplex PCR was the method, and the copy in TCRdb shows in-frame clones only, minus some. The top ten clones hold approximately 13% of a sample with roughly 35,000 clones, about nine tenths of them seen once. Another study also made use of these data, one on regulatory T cells. As that study records: The primer mix had 52 TRBV and 13 TRBJ primers.

The specimen was CD8+ T cells sorted from blood. This receptor was identified in a human donor in good health. The genes are TRBV28 and TRBJ2-5, with D perhaps matching TRBD1 (5 bases). In nucleotides, the CDR3 is TGTGCCACCAATCAGGGTTACCAAGAGACCCAGTACTTC. Its translation is CATNQGYQETQYF.